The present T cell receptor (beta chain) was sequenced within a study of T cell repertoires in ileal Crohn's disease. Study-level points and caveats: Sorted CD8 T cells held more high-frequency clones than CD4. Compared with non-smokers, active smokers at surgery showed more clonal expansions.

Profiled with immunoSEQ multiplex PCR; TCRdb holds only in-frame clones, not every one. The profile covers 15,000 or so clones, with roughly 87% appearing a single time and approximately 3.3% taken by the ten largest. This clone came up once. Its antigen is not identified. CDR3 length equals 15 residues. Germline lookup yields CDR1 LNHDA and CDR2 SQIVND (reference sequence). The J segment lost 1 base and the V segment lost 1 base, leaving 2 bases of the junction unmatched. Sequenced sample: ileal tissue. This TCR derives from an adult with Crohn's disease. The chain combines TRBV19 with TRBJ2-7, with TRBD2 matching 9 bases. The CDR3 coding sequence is TGTGCCAGTAGTATAGGGCTAGCGGGGTCCTACGAGCAGTACTTC. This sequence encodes CASSIGLAGSYEQYF.